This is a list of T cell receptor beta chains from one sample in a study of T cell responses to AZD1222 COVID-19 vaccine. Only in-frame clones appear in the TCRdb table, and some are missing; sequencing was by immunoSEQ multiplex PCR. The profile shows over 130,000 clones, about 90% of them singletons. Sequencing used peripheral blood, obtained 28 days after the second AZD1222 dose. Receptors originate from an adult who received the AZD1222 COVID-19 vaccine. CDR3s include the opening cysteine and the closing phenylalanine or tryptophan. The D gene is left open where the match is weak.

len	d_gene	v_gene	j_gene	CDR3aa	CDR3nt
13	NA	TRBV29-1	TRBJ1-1	CSVVGAAWTEAFF	TGCAGCGTTGTCGGCGCTGCTTGGACTGAAGCTTTCTTT
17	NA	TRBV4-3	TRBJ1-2	CASSQETAWGGGYGYTF	TGCGCCAGCAGCCAAGAGACTGCGTGGGGGGGAGGCTATGGCTACACCTTC
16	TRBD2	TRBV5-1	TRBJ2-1	CASSLYGTSGGNEQFF	TGCGCCAGCAGCTTATACGGGACTAGCGGGGGGAATGAGCAGTTCTTC
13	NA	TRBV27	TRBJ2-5	CASSNPLAETQYF	TGTGCCAGCAGCAACCCCCTCGCGGAGACCCAGTACTTC
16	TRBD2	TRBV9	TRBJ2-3	CASSGSAGVSTDTQYF	TGTGCCAGCAGCGGATCGGCGGGAGTTAGCACAGATACGCAGTATTTT
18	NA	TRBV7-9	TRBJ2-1	CASSPNHAKFKENNEQFF	TGTGCCAGCAGCCCTAACCACGCAAAGTTTAAAGAAAACAATGAGCAGTTCTTC
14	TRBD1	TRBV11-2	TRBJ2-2	CASSSDRGAGELFF	TGTGCCAGCAGCTCGGACAGGGGTGCCGGGGAGCTGTTTTTT
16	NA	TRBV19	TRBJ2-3	CASSPHSGRGTDTQYF	TGTGCCAGTAGTCCCCATAGCGGCAGGGGAACAGATACGCAGTATTTT
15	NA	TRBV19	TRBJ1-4	CASSIGALRNEKLFF	TGTGCCAGTAGTATAGGAGCACTCCGTAATGAAAAACTGTTTTTT
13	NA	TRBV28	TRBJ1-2	CASTAPAIYGYTF	TGTGCCAGCACAGCACCGGCGATCTATGGCTACACCTTC